Below are 16 T cell receptor beta chains sequenced from a single sample in a study of blood T cell repertoires in COVID-19. The assay was immunoSEQ multiplex PCR, and TCRdb's table has in-frame clones only and misses some. The data hold around 260,000 clones, with roughly 86% observed a single time. The sample taken for sequencing was peripheral blood. All receptors come from a man in his late teens or twenties with active or convalescent COVID-19.

The rearrangement joins TRBV6-5 to TRBJ2-3, with TRBD1 matching 8 bases. There are 14 residues in the CDR3. CDR1 and CDR2 from the germline V gene are MNHEY and SVGAGI. As DNA, the CDR3 is TGTGTCCGAGCAGGGGGCGCGGGCACAGATACGCAGTATTTT. Protein product: CVRAGGAGTDTQYF.

The rearrangement joins TRBV29-1 to TRBJ2-1; D not resolved. The germline V gene encodes CDR1 SQVTM and CDR2 ANQGSEA. The CDR3 runs 12 residues. The germline V and J ends were trimmed by 8 bases and 10 bases, with 18 bases remaining between them. For the CDR3, the DNA is TGCAGCACTAAACCCGCCGGTGGGGAGCAGTTCTTC. Encoded protein: CSTKPAGGEQFF.

The chain combines TRBV7-9 with TRBJ2-3, with D hard to call. CDR1 is SEHNR and CDR2 is FQNEAQ in the germline V gene (reference sequence). V lost 5 bases, J lost 1 base, and 10 bases lay in between. This CDR3 is 14 amino acids long. CDR3: CASSITSGTDTQYF. Written as DNA, the CDR3 is TGTGCCAGCAGCATTACAAGCGGCACAGATACGCAGTATTTT.

This clone was detected once. The chain links TRBV5-1 to TRBJ1-2; 7 bases map to TRBD1. The germline V gene has CDR1 SGHRS and CDR2 YFSETQ. Losses at the gene ends were 3 bases for V and 14 bases for J; bases not matched to a gene: 13. The CDR3 sequence is 13 residues long. The CDR3 protein is CASSWLPGQPETF. The CDR3 coding sequence is TGCGCCAGCAGCTGGCTACCGGGACAGCCCGAGACCTTC.

A few counts support this clone. The chain joins TRBV4-3 to TRBJ2-5, with D maybe TRBD2 (7 bases). The V end lost 3 bases, the J end lost 4 bases, and 15 bases lay between the germline ends. The CDR3 contains 15 residues. Germline CDR1 LGHNA, CDR2 YSLEER. CDR3 residues: CASSQRGGGPETQYF. CDR3 coding DNA: TGCGCCAGCAGCCAGAGGGGGGGAGGGCCAGAGACCCAGTACTTC.

Points on this clone: The same CDR3 arises from other DNA sequences in this sample as well. The chain carries TRBV28 and TRBJ1-3; D uncertain. Per the germline V gene, CDR1 is MDHEN and CDR2 is SYDVKM. V dropped 6 bases and J dropped 0 bases, with 9 bases sitting between them. This CDR3 region has 14 residues. The CDR3 DNA reads as TGTGCCAGCAGACAAGGCGGCTCTGGAAACACCATATATTTT. Amino acid sequence: CASRQGGSGNTIYF.

The gene calls are TRBV11-2 and TRBJ1-5, with D possibly being TRBD1 (6 bases). CDR3 length equals 15 residues. Germline loops: CDR1 SGHAT, CDR2 FQNNGV. The V gene lost 4 bases and the J gene lost 2 bases, with 12 bases spanning the gap. The CDR3 sequence is CASSYGGAGNQPQHF. CDR3 DNA: TGTGCCAGCAGCTACGGGGGGGCTGGCAATCAGCCCCAGCATTTT.

In DNA, the CDR3 is TGTGCCAGCAGCCAAGACGTGGCGGCGGGGGGCCACCAGTACTTC. This sequence encodes CASSQDVAAGGHQYF. The J gene is TRBJ2-5, the V gene TRBV3-1 (or the pseudogene TRBV3-2), with 8 bases matching TRBD2. The CDR3 runs to 15 residues. The trim removed 0 bases at V and 10 bases at J, leaving 10 bases unmatched. From germline, CDR1 is LGHDT and CDR2 YNNKEL (reference sequence).

This chain's CDR3 is CASSPGLAATETQYF. CDR3 in DNA: TGTGCCAGCAGCCCAGGGTTAGCGGCAACGGAGACCCAGTACTTC. This chain joins TRBV5-6 and TRBJ2-5, with D possibly being TRBD2 (6 bases). V was clipped by 4 bases and J by 5 bases, with 18 bases between them. The CDR3 is made up of 15 amino acids. In germline, CDR1 is SGHDT, CDR2 YYEEEE.

The rearrangement joins TRBV11-3 to TRBJ2-7; 9 bases are a match to TRBD2. Per the germline V gene, CDR1 is SGHNT and CDR2 is YENEEA. The CDR3 contains 13 residues. V lost 6 bases and J lost 2; bases outside the gene matches: 2. The CDR3 spells CASRASGTYEQYF. As DNA, the CDR3 is TGTGCCAGCAGGGCTAGCGGGACCTACGAGCAGTACTTC.

The gene calls are TRBV6-5 and TRBJ2-7; TRBD2 matches 12 bases. CDR1 is MNHEY, CDR2 SVGAGI, per germline. The junction had 3 bases not matched to a gene; V was cut back by 5 bases and J by 7 bases. The CDR3 is 13 amino acids. The DNA of the CDR3 is TGTGCCAGCAGTCCCGGACTAGCGGGGGAGCAGTACTTC. Protein: CASSPGLAGEQYF.

In nucleotides, the CDR3 is TGCGCCAGCAGTGGTTGGGGGGAGAATGGAAACACCATATATTTT. Translated, it gives CASSGWGENGNTIYF. The V and J genes are TRBV10-2 and TRBJ1-3; D perhaps matches TRBD1 (5 bases). V lost 4 bases, J lost 3 bases, and 13 bases lay in between. Germline loops: CDR1 WSHSY, CDR2 SAAADI. The CDR3 has 15 amino acids.

This chain links TRBV6-5 with TRBJ2-5; D may be TRBD1 (5 bases). The CDR3 is 13 amino acids. CDR1 and CDR2 from the germline V gene are MNHEY and SVGAGI. Trimming removed 7 bases at V and 2 bases at J, with 11 bases between. This CDR3 reads CASTLPGQETQYF. DNA for the CDR3: TGTGCCAGCACTTTACCAGGGCAAGAGACCCAGTACTTC.

The rearrangement joins TRBV24-1 to TRBJ2-2; weak D call: TRBD1 (6 bases). Trimming shortened V by 8 bases and J by 4 bases, and 13 bases separated the two germline ends. CDR3 length: 14 residues. Looked up from germline, CDR1 is KGHDR and CDR2 is SFDVKD. The CDR3 reads CATMDSRATGELFF. In nucleotides, the CDR3 is TGTGCCACCATGGACAGTCGGGCCACCGGGGAGCTGTTTTTT.

The V gene is TRBV6-6, the J gene TRBJ2-7, with TRBD2 matching 7 bases. Germline CDR1 reads MNHNY; CDR2 reads SVGAGI (reference sequence). The trim removed 5 bases at V and 3 bases at J, leaving 10 bases unmatched. This CDR3 is built from 15 residues. CDR3 region: CASSMTSPDLYEQYF. CDR3 DNA sequence: TGTGCCAGCAGTATGACTAGCCCGGACCTCTACGAGCAGTACTTC.

The CDR3 DNA reads TGTGCCATCAGTGAGCCCATGGCGGCTTACTATGGCTACACCTTC. Translated, it gives CAISEPMAAYYGYTF. The rearrangement joins TRBV10-3 to TRBJ1-2; D unresolved. From germline, CDR1 is ENHRY and CDR2 SYGVKD. The CDR3 has 15 amino acids. V was pared by 2 bases and J by 3 bases, with 13 bases between.